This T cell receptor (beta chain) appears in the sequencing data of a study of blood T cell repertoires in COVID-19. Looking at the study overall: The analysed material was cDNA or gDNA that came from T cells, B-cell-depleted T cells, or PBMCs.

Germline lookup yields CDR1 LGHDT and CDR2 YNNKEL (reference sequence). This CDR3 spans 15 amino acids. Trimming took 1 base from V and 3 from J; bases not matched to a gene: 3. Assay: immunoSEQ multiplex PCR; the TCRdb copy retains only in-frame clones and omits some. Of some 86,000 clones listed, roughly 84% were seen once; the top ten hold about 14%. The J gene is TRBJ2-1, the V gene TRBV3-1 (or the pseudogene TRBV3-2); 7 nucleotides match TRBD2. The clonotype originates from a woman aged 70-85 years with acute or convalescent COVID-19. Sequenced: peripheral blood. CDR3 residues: CASSQGGGFYNEQFF. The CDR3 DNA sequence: TGTGCCAGCAGCCAAGGCGGGGGATTCTACAATGAGCAGTTCTTC.